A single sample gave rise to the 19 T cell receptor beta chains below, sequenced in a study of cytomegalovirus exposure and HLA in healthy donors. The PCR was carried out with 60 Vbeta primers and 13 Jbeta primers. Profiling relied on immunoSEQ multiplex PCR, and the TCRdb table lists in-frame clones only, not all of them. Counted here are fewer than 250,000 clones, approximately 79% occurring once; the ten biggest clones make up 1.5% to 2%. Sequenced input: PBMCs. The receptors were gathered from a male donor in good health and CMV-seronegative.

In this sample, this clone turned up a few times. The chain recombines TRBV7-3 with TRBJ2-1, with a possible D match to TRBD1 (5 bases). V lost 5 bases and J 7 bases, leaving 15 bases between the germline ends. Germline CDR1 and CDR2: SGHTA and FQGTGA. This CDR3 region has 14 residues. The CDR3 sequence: CASSKRQGPNEQFF. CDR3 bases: TGTGCCAGCAGCAAAAGGCAGGGCCCTAATGAGCAGTTCTTC. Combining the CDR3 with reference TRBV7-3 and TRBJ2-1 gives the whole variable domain GAGVSQTPSNKVTEKGKYVELRCDPISGHTALYWYRQSLGQGPEFLIYFQGTGAADDSGLPNDRFFAVRPEGSVSTLKIQRTERGDSAVYLCASSKRQGPNEQFFGPGTRLTVL.

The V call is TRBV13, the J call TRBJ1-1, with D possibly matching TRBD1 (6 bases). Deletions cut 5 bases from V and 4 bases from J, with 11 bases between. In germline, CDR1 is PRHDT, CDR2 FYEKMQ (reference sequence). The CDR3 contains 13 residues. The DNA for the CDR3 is TGTGCCAGCAGCCGAATCAGGGGCACTGAAGCTTTCTTT. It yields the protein CASSRIRGTEAFF.

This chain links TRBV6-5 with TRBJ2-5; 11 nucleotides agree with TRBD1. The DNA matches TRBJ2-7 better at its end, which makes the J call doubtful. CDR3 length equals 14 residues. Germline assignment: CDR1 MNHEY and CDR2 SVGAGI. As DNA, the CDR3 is TGTGCCAGCAGGGACAGGGGGCGCGCCTACGAGCAGTACTTC. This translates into CASRDRGRAYEQYF.

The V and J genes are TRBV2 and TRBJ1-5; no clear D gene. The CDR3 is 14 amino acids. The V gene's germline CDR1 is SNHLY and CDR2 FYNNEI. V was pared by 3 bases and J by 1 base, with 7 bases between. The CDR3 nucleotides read TGTGCCAGCAGTGACCTTACAAGCAATCAGCCCCAGCATTTT. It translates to CASSDLTSNQPQHF.

The CDR3 loop reads CASREFRENTEAFF. CDR3 DNA: TGTGCCAGCAGGGAATTCAGGGAGAACACTGAAGCTTTCTTT. The chain has TRBV2 and TRBJ1-1, with a weak D call TRBD1 (5 bases). Trimming left V 6 bases short and J 1 base short, with 12 bases between. Per germline, CDR1 SNHLY and CDR2 FYNNEI. The CDR3 loop spans 14 amino acids.

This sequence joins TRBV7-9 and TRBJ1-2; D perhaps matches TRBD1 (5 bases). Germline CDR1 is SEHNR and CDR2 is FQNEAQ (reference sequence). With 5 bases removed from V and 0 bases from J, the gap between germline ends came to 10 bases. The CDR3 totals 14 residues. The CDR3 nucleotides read TGTGCCAGCAGCCACGGACAATCTAACTATGGCTACACCTTC. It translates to CASSHGQSNYGYTF.

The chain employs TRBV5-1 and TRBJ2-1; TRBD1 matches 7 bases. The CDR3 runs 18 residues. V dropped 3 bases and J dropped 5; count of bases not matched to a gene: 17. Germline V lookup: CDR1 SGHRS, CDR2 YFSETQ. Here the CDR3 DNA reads TGCGCCAGCAGCTCAACAGGACAGGCGGTCATACGTAACAATGAGCAGTTCTTC. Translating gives CASSSTGQAVIRNNEQFF.

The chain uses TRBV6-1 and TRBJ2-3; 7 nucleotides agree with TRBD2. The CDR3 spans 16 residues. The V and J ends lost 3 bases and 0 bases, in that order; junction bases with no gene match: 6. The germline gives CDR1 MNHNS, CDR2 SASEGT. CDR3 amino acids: CASSDIGGGSTDTQYF. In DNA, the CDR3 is TGTGCCAGCAGTGATATCGGGGGAGGGAGCACAGATACGCAGTATTTT.

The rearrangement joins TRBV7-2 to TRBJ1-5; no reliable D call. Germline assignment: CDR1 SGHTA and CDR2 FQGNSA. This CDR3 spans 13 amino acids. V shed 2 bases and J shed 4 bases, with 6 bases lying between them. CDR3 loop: CASSLTRNQPQHF. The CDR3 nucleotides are TGTGCCAGCAGCTTAACTCGAAATCAGCCCCAGCATTTT.

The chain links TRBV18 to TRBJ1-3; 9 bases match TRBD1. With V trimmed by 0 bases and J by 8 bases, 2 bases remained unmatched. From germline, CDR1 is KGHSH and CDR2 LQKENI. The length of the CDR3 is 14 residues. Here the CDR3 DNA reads TGTGCCAGCTCACCACCGGGACAGGGACACACCATATATTTT. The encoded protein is CASSPPGQGHTIYF.

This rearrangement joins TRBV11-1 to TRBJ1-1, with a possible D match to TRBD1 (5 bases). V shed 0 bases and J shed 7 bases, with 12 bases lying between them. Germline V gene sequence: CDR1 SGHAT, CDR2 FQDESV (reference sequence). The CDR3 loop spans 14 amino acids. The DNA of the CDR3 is TGTGCCAGCAGCTTAGCGCGGAGGGACCTTGAAGCTTTCTTT. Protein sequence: CASSLARRDLEAFF.

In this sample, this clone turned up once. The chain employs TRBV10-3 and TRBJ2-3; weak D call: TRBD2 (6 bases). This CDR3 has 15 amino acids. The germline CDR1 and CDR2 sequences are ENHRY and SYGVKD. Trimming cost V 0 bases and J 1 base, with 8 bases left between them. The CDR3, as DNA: TGTGCCATCAGTGAGTCGCCGGGGGGCACAGATACGCAGTATTTT. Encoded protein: CAISESPGGTDTQYF.

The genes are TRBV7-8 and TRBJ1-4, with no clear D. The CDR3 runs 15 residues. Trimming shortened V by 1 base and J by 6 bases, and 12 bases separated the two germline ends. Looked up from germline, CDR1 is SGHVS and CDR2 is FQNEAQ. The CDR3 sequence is CASSLVPRVDEKLFF. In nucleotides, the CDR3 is TGTGCCAGCAGCTTAGTGCCACGGGTGGATGAAAAACTGTTTTTT.

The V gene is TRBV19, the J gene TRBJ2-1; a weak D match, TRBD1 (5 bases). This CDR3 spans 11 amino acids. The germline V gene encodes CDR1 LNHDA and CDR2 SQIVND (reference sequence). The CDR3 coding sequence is TGTCCACTCTATAGGGTTGAAGGGGAGTTCTTC. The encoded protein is CPLYRVEGEFF.

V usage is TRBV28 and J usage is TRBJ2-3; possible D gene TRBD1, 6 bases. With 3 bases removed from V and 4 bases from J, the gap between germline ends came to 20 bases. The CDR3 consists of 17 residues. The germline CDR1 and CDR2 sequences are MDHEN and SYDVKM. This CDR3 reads CASSLVTTGTGADTQYF. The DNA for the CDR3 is TGTGCCAGCAGTTTGGTTACGACAGGTACAGGAGCAGATACGCAGTATTTT.

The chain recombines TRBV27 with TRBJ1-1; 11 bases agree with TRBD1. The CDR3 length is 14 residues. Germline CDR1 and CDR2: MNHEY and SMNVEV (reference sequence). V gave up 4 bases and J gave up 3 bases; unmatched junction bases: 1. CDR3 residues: CASSWDRGDTEAFF. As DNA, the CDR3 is TGTGCCAGCAGTTGGGACAGGGGGGACACTGAAGCTTTCTTT.

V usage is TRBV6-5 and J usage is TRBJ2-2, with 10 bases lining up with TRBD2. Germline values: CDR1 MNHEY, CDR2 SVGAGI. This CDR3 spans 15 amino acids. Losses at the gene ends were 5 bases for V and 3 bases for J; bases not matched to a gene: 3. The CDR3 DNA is TGTGCCAGCAGTATTAGCGGGGGGTACACCGGGGAGCTGTTTTTT. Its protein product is CASSISGGYTGELFF.

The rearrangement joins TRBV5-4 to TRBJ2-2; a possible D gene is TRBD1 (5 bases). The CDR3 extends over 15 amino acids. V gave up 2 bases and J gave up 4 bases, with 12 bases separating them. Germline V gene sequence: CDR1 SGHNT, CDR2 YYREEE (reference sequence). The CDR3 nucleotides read TGTGCCAGCAGCTTCAGGGCTCGAAGCACCGGGGAGCTGTTTTTT. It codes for CASSFRARSTGELFF.

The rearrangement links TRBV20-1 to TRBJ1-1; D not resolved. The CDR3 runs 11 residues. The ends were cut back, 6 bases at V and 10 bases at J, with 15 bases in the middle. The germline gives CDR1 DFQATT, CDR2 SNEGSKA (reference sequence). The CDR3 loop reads CSAGRGESAFF. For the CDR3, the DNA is TGCAGTGCCGGTCGGGGTGAGTCAGCTTTCTTT.